The T cell receptor (beta chain) under discussion was sequenced for a study of T-cell reconstitution after alpha-beta-depleted transplantation in children. This clonotype was recorded at least ten times. Researchers prepared the TCRbeta library using unique molecular identifiers, the study reports. One entry per CDR3 protein results from TCRdb running MiXCR on the PCR reads. Of about 610,000 distinct CDR3 sequences detected, about 10% appear once; the ten largest clones hold about 4%. The germline V gene encodes CDR1 MNHEY and CDR2 SMNVEV (reference sequence). This CDR3 has 13 amino acids. Trimming took 8 bases from V and 0 from J, leaving 8 bases between them.

This specimen consisted of PBMCs from the stem cell graft donor, obtained from the stem cell graft. The rearrangement joins TRBV27 to TRBJ1-5; D remains unclear. The TCR comes from a human donor who donated a stem cell graft to a child with acute myeloid leukemia. This chain's CDR3 is CASGRYSNQPQHF. For the CDR3, the DNA is TGTGCCAGCGGAAGATATAGCAATCAGCCCCAGCATTTT.